These T cell receptor beta chains were read from a single sample in a study of T cell changes during pregnancy in multiple sclerosis. Measured with immunoSEQ multiplex PCR; TCRdb has only the in-frame clones, and not every one. This sample has under 65,000 clones, with about nine tenths found just once. Sequenced here: CD4+ T cells from peripheral blood mononuclear cells, sampled in the third trimester of pregnancy. All receptors derive from a female donor with multiple sclerosis, enrolled in a pregnancy study. Each CDR3 is given without its conserved first and last residue.

J: TRBJ2-1
V: TRBV10-3
CDR3: AISEMTGDGQF

J: TRBJ2-3
V: TRBV6-5
CDR3: ASSSGSDTQY

J: TRBJ1-2
V: TRBV7-2
CDR3: ASSLAFTLEIGYT

J: TRBJ1-2
V: TRBV12-5
CDR3: ASGWTGVNYGYT

J: TRBJ2-1
V: TRBV11-3
CDR3: ASSLDRGQTGDEQF

J: TRBJ2-7
V: TRBV19
CDR3: ASSRTSGGNYEQY

J: TRBJ1-5
V: TRBV7-9
CDR3: ASSSQGNQPQH

J: TRBJ2-7
V: TRBV6-6
CDR3: ASSSAPGHFSYEQY

J: TRBJ1-1
V: TRBV15
CDR3: ATSRDRSRGTEAF

J: TRBJ2-5
V: TRBV21-1
CDR3: ASTPTGPSGETQY

J: TRBJ2-1
V: TRBV14
CDR3: ASSHLLAGAQSSYNEQF

J: TRBJ1-6
V: TRBV2
CDR3: ASTPGVDLH

J: TRBJ1-2
V: TRBV7-2
CDR3: ASSLAEAYGYT

J: TRBJ1-2
V: TRBV7-2
CDR3: ASRSDSNPFLRLYYGYT

J: TRBJ2-7
V: TRBV6-5
CDR3: ASFQSGGTTYEQY

J: TRBJ1-2
V: TRBV5-1
CDR3: ASTVLGGWQGGHYGYT

J: TRBJ2-3
V: TRBV5-1
CDR3: ASSSQGAGTDTQY

J: TRBJ2-7
V: TRBV5-6
CDR3: ASSGPGHPSREQY

J: TRBJ1-3
V: TRBV29-1
CDR3: SVEVDSGNTIY

J: TRBJ2-3
V: TRBV29-1
CDR3: SVVAGGRDTQY

J: TRBJ2-7
V: TRBV7-3
CDR3: ASSLPTADRGRREQY

J: TRBJ1-2
V: TRBV28
CDR3: ASSFVLQGSGYT

J: TRBJ1-2
V: TRBV2
CDR3: ASGGQATITNYGYT

J: TRBJ2-5
V: TRBV27
CDR3: ASSFSTSGKTQY

J: TRBJ2-1
V: TRBV28
CDR3: ASSLLGLAGGPGEQF

J: TRBJ2-6
V: TRBV6-4
CDR3: ASKSGAGANVLT

J: TRBJ1-2
V: TRBV7-8
CDR3: ASRGAGDYGYT

J: TRBJ1-2
V: TRBV14
CDR3: ASSQNGLPIGGYT

J: TRBJ2-1
V: TRBV29-1
CDR3: SVETVNEQF

J: TRBJ2-7
V: TRBV2
CDR3: ASSEARTSNYEQY

J: TRBJ2-1
V: TRBV9
CDR3: ASSARDRSSYNEQF

J: TRBJ2-7
V: TRBV5-1
CDR3: ASSSQGYEQY

J: TRBJ2-5
V: TRBV18
CDR3: ASSPGLAEETQY